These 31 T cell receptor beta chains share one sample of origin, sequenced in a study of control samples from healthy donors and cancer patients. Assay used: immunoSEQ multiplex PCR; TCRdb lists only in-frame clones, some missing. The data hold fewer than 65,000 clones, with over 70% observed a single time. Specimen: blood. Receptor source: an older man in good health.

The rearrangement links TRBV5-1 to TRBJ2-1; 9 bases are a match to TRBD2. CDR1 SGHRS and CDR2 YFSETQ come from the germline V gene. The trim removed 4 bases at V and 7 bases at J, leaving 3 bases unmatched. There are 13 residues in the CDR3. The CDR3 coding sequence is TGCGCCAGCAGCCCGACTAGCGGTAATGAGCAGTTCTTC. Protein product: CASSPTSGNEQFF.

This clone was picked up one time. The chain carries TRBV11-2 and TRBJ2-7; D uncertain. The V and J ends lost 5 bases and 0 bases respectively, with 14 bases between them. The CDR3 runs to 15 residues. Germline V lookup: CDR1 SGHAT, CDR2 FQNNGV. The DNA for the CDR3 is TGTGCCAGCAGCAACGGACCGATAAGCTCCTACGAGCAGTACTTC. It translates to CASSNGPISSYEQYF.

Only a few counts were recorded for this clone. The CDR3 DNA sequence: TGTGCCAGCAGCCCAGGGGGAGTCCGCACAGATACGCAGTATTTT. This sequence encodes CASSPGGVRTDTQYF. The V gene is TRBV5-4, the J gene TRBJ2-3; 7 bases are a match to TRBD1. This CDR3 contains 15 residues. With 4 bases clipped from V and 1 base from J, the junction kept 6 bases outside the gene matches. The V gene's germline CDR1 is SGHNT and CDR2 YYREEE (reference sequence).

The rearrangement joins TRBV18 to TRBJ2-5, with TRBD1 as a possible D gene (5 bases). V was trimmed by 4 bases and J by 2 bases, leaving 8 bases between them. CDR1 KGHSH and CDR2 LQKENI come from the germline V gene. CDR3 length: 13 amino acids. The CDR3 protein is CASSRQTQETQYF. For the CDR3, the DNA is TGTGCCAGCTCACGACAGACACAAGAGACCCAGTACTTC.

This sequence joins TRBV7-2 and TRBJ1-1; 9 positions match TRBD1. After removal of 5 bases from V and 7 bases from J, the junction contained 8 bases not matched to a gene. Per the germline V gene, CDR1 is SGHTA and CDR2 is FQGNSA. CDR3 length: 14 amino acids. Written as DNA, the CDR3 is TGTGCCAGCAGCCCTAGGACAGGGGCCCTTGAAGCTTTCTTT. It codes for CASSPRTGALEAFF. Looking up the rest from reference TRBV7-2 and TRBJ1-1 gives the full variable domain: GAGVSQSPSNKVTEKGKDVELRCDPISGHTALYWYRQSLGQGLEFLIYFQGNSAPDKSGLPSDRFSAERTGGSVSTLTIQRTQQEDSAVYLCASSPRTGALEAFFGQGTRLTVV.

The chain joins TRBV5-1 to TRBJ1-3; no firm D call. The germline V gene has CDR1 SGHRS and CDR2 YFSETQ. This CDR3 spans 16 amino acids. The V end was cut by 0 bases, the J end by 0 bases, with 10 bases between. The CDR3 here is CASSLGISGSGNTIYF. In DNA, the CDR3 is TGCGCCAGCAGCTTGGGTATCTCAGGCTCTGGAAACACCATATATTTT.

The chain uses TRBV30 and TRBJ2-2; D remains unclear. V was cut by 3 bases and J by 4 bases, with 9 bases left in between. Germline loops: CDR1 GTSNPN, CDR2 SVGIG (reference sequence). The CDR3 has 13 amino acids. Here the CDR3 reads CAWRMYSTGELFF. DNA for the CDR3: TGTGCCTGGAGGATGTATAGCACCGGGGAGCTGTTTTTT.

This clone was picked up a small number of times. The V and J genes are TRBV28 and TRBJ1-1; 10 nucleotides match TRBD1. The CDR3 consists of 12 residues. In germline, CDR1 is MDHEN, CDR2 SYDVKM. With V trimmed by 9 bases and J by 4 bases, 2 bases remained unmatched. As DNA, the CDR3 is TGTGCCAGTTGGACAGGGGGCACTGAAGCTTTCTTT. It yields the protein CASWTGGTEAFF.

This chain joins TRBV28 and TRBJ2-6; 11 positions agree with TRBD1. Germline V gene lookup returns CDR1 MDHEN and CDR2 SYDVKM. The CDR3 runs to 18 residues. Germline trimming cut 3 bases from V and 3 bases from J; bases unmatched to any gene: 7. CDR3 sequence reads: CASSFAGQGEGGANVLTF. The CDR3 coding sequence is TGTGCCAGCAGTTTCGCGGGACAGGGGGAAGGTGGGGCCAACGTCCTGACTTTC.

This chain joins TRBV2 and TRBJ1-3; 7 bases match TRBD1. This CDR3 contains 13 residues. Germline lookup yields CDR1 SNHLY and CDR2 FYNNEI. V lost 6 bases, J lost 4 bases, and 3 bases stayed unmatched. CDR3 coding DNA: TGTGCCAGCAGACGGGACAGAGGAAACACCATATATTTT. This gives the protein CASRRDRGNTIYF.

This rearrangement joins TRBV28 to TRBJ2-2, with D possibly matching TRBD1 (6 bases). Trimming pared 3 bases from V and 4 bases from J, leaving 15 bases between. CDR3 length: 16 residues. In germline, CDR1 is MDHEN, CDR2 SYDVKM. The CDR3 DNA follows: TGTGCCAGCAGTTTTTGGAAGACAGGCGGCACCGGGGAGCTGTTTTTT. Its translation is CASSFWKTGGTGELFF.

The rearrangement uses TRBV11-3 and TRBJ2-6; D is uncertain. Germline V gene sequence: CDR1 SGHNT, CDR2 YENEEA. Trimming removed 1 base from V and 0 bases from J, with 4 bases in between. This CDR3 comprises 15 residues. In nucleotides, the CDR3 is TGTGCCAGCAGCTTAGTAAACTCTGGGGCCAACGTCCTGACTTTC. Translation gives CASSLVNSGANVLTF. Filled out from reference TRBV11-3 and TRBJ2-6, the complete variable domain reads EAGVVQSPRYKIIEKKQPVAFWCNPISGHNTLYWYLQNLGQGPELLIRYENEEAVDDSQLPKDRFSAERLKGVDSTLKIQPAELGDSAVYLCASSLVNSGANVLTFGAGSRLTVL.

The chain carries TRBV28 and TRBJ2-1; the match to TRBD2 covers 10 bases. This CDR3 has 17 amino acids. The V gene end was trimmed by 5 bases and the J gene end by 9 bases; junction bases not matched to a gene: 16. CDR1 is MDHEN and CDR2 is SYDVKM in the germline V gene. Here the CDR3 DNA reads TGTGCCAGCAGTGAAACTAGCGGGATTATTATTGTGGGTGAGCAGTTCTTC. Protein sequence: CASSETSGIIIVGEQFF.

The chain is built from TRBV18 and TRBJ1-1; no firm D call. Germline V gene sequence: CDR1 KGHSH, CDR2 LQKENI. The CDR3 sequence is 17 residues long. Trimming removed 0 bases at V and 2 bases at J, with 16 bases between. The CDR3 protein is CASSPPGSQRINTEAFF. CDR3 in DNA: TGTGCCAGCTCACCACCCGGGTCGCAGAGGATTAACACTGAAGCTTTCTTT.

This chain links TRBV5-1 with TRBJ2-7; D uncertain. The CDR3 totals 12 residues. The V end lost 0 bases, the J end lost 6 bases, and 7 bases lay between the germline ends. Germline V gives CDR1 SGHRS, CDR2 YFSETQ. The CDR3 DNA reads TGCGCCAGCAGCTTGGATAGAAGCGAGCAGTACTTC. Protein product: CASSLDRSEQYF.

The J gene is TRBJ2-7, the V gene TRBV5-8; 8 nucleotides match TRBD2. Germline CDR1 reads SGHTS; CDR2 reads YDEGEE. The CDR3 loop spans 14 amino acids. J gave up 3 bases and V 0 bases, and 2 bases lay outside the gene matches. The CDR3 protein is CASSLASGSYEQYF. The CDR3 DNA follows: TGTGCCAGCAGCTTGGCGAGCGGGAGCTACGAGCAGTACTTC.

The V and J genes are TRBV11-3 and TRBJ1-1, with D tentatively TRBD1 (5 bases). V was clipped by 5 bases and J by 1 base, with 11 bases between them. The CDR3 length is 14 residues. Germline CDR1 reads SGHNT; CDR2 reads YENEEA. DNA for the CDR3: TGTGCCAGCAGCCCCGGGACTCGGAACACTGAAGCTTTCTTT. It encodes CASSPGTRNTEAFF. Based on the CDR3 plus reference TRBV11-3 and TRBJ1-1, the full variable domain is EAGVVQSPRYKIIEKKQPVAFWCNPISGHNTLYWYLQNLGQGPELLIRYENEEAVDDSQLPKDRFSAERLKGVDSTLKIQPAELGDSAVYLCASSPGTRNTEAFFGQGTRLTVV.

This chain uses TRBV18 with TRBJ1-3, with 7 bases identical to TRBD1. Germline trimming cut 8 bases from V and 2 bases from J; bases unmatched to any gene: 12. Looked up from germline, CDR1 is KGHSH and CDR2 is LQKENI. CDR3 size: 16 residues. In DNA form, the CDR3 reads TGTGCCAGCGCATCCAACCAGGGGGATACTGGAAACACCATATATTTT. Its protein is CASASNQGDTGNTIYF. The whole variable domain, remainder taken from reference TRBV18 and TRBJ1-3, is NAGVMQNPRHLVRRRGQEARLRCSPMKGHSHVYWYRQLPEEGLKFMVYLQKENIIDESGMPKERFSAEFPKEGPSILRIQQVVRGDSAAYFCASASNQGDTGNTIYFGEGSWLTVV.

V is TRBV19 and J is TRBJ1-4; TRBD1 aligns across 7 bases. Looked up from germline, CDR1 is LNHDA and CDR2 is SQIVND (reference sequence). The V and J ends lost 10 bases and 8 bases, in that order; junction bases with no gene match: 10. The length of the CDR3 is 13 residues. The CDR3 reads CATTGTAREKLFF. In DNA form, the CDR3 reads TGTGCCACCACCGGGACAGCACGGGAAAAACTGTTTTTT.

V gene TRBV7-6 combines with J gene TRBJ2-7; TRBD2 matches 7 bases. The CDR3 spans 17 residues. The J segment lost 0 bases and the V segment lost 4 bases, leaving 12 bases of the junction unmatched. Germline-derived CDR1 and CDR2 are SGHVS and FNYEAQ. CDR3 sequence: CASSSHLAGDDSYEQYF. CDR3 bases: TGTGCCAGCAGCTCGCATTTGGCGGGGGATGACTCCTACGAGCAGTACTTC.

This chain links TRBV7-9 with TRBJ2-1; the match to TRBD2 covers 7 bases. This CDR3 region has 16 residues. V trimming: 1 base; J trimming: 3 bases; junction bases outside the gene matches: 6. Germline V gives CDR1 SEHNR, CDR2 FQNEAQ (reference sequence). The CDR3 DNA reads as TGTGCCAGCAGCTTAGTTTTCGGGGGGAACTACAATGAGCAGTTCTTC. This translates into CASSLVFGGNYNEQFF.

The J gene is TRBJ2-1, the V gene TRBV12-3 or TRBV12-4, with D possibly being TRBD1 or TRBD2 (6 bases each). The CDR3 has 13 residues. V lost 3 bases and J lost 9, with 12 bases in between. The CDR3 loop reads CASSFVGGSEQFF. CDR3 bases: TGTGCCAGCAGTTTTGTGGGGGGCAGTGAGCAGTTCTTC.

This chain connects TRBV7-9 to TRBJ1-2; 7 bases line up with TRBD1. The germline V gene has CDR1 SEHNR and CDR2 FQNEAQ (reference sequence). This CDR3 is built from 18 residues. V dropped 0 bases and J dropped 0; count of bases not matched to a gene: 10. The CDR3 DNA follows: TGTGCCAGCAGCTTAGCAGGTCTGGGGCAGGGGGCTAACTATGGCTACACCTTC. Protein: CASSLAGLGQGANYGYTF.

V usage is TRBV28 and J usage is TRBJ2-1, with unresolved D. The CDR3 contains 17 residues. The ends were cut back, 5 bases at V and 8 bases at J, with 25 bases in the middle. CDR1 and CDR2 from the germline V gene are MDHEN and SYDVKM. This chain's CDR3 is CASSPYPGGSQYDEQFF. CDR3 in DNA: TGTGCCAGCAGTCCCTACCCCGGCGGATCCCAATACGATGAGCAGTTCTTC.

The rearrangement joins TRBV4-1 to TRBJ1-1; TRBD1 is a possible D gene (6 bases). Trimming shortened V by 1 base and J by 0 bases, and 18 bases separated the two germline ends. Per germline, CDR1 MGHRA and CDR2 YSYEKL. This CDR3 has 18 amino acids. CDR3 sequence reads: CASSQGGLGGRMNTEAFF. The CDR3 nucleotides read TGCGCCAGCAGCCAAGGTGGCCTAGGGGGGCGGATGAACACTGAAGCTTTCTTT.

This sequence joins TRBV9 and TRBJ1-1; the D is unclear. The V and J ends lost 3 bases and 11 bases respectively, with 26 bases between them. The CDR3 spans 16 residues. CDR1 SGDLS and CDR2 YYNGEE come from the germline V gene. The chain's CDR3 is CASSASGLAIAGRAFF. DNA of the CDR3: TGTGCCAGCAGCGCCTCCGGACTGGCCATAGCGGGTCGGGCTTTCTTT. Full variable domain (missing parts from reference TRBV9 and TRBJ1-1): DSGVTQTPKHLITATGQRVTLRCSPRSGDLSVYWYQQSLDQGLQFLIQYYNGEERAKGNILERFSAQQFPDLHSELNLSSLELGDSALYFCASSASGLAIAGRAFFGQGTRLTVV.

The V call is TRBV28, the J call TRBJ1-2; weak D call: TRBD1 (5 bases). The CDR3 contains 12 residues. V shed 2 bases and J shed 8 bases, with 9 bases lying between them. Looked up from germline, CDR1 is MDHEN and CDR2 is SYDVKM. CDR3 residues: CASSLRGWGYTF. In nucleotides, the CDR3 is TGTGCCAGCAGTTTACGGGGGTGGGGCTACACCTTC.

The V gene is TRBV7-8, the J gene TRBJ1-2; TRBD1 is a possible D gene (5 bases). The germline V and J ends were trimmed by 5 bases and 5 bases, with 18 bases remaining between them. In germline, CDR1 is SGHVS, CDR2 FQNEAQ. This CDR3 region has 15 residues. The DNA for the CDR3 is TGTGCCAGCAGCCCCCGACGTCGACAGATATATGGCTACACCTTC. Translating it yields CASSPRRRQIYGYTF.

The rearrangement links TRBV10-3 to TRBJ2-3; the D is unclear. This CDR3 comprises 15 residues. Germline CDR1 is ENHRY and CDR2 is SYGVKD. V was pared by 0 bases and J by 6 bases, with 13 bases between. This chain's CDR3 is CAISESKIKEDTQYF. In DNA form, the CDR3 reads TGTGCCATCAGTGAGTCAAAGATAAAGGAGGATACGCAGTATTTT.

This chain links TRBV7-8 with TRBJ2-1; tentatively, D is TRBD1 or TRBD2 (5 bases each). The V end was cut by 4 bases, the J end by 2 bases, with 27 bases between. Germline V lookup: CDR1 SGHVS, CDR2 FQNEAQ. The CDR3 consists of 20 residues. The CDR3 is CASSSAWGTRGTRTYNEQFF. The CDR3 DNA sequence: TGTGCCAGCAGCTCCGCTTGGGGGACCCGCGGAACACGAACCTACAATGAGCAGTTCTTC.

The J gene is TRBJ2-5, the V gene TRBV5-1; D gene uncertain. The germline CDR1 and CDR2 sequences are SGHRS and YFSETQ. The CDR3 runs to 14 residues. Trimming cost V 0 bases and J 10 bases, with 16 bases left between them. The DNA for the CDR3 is TGCGCCAGCAGCTTGGATGGCAAGGCGATGATCCAGTACTTC. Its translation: CASSLDGKAMIQYF.